This T cell receptor beta chain comes out of a study of T cells in Graves' hyperthyroidism and ophthalmopathy. The table lists this clonotype with many counts. Antigen: not known. Study findings and constraints: The model's output predicted ophthalmopathy at a median of around 6.9 months prior to onset.

Investigators excluded patients with uncontrolled infection, other autoimmune disease, pregnancy or lactation. PBMCs were collected from a roughly 10 ml volume of fresh peripheral blood. Researchers took RNA transcripts and amplified the TCR beta CDR3 regions from them. Primed by the HTBI set, a first-round RT-PCR was run on the TCR CDR3. TCRdb itself ran the multiplex PCR reads through MiXCR, one entry per CDR3 protein. The sample has 160,000 or so distinct CDR3 sequences, about 9.4% seen once; the top ten hold roughly a fifth. Per the germline V gene, CDR1 is SGHDN and CDR2 is FVKESK. V dropped 0 bases and J dropped 11 bases, with 16 bases sitting between them. This CDR3 contains 14 residues.

The receptor's source is a woman aged 18-29 years with Graves' hyperthyroidism that later progressed to Graves' ophthalmopathy. The sample was blood. The V and J genes are TRBV14 and TRBJ1-1; TRBD1 is a possible D gene (5 bases). CDR3 sequence: CASSQDRGRVRAFF. The CDR3 DNA is TGTGCCAGCAGCCAAGATCGCGGCAGGGTGAGGGCTTTCTTT.